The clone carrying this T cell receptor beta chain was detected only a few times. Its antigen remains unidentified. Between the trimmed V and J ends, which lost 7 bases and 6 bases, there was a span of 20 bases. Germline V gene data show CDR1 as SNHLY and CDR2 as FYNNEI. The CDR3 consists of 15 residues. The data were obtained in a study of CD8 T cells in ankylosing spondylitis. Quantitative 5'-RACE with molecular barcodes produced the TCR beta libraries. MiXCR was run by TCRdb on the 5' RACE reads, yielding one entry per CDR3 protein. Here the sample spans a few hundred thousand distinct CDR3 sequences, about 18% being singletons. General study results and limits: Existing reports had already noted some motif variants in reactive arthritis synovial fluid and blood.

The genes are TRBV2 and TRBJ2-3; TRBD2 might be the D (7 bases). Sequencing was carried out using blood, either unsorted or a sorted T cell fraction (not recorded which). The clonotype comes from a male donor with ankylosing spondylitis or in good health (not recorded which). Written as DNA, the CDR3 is TGTGCCAGCACCCCGGGGGGCGGGAGTGTTGATACGCAGTATTTT. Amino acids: CASTPGGGSVDTQYF.